The 13 T cell receptor beta chains presented below share a single source sample, sequenced in a study of regulatory T cells in long-lasting Graves disease. Time point noted: newly diagnosed GD, antithyroid drugs for less than 3 months. RNA extracted from PBMCs served as the sequencing template. Arm-PCR with iRepertoire HTBI primers amplified the CDR3 regions for these TCR beta libraries. One entry per CDR3 protein results from TCRdb running MiXCR on the multiplex PCR reads. Among about 320,000 distinct CDR3 sequences listed, more than 15% were seen once. Sequenced material: peripheral blood mononuclear cells (PBMCs), taken at new diagnosis, from a patient treated with antithyroid drugs. Receptor source: a female donor with Graves disease.

This clonotype was recorded at least ten times. CDR3: CASSSNSGRGGEQFF. In nucleotides, the CDR3 is TGTGCCAGCAGTTCCAATAGCGGGAGGGGGGGAGAGCAGTTCTTC. V is TRBV28 and J is TRBJ2-1; 11 positions match TRBD2. Germline V gene lookup returns CDR1 MDHEN and CDR2 SYDVKM. This CDR3 has 15 amino acids. V dropped 4 bases and J dropped 10; count of bases not matched to a gene: 9.

This clonotype was detected many times. The chain combines TRBV11-1 with TRBJ2-4; D possibly corresponds to TRBD2 (5 bases). This CDR3 is built from 13 residues. The V gene's germline CDR1 is SGHAT and CDR2 FQDESV (reference sequence). Between the trimmed V and J ends, which lost 1 base and 8 bases, there was a span of 9 bases. CDR3 DNA sequence: TGTGCCAGCAGCTTAGGAGGGCGTGACATTCAGTACTTC. Translated, it gives CASSLGGRDIQYF.

This clonotype came up many times. The chain recombines TRBV5-1 with TRBJ2-3, with TRBD2 matching over 11 bases. After removal of 3 bases from V and 2 bases from J, the junction contained 5 bases not matched to a gene. The CDR3 consists of 16 residues. CDR1 and CDR2 from the germline V gene are SGHRS and YFSETQ. This chain's CDR3 is CASSWELAGDTDTQYF. The CDR3, as DNA: TGCGCCAGCAGCTGGGAACTAGCGGGAGACACAGATACGCAGTATTTT.

Points on this clonotype: A much larger clone differs from this one at a single base, so this may be a read error. The V gene is TRBV18, the J gene TRBJ1-2; D unclear. The CDR3 runs to 14 residues. Germline assignment: CDR1 KGHSH and CDR2 LQKENI. The CDR3: CTSSSGGTNYGYTF. CDR3 nucleotide sequence: TGTACCAGCTCATCAGGAGGGACTAACTATGGCTACACCTTC.

There are many counts of this clonotype. J is TRBJ2-2 and V is TRBV12-3 or TRBV12-4, with TRBD2 matching 7 bases. The ends lost 2 bases at V and 4 bases at J; junction bases unmatched: 4. CDR3 size: 15 residues. Here the CDR3 reads CASSLMRETTGELFF. In nucleotides, the CDR3 is TGTGCCAGCAGTTTAATGCGGGAGACCACCGGGGAGCTGTTTTTT.

The chain combines TRBV19 with TRBJ2-1; D call uncertain. Trimming took off 1 base at V and 0 bases at J, with 7 bases between the two ends. CDR3 length: 15 amino acids. CDR1 LNHDA and CDR2 SQIVND come from the germline V gene (reference sequence). Written as DNA, the CDR3 is TGTGCCAGTAGTATAGCTAAATCCTCCTACAATGAGCAGTTCTTC. Its translation: CASSIAKSSYNEQFF.

This clonotype was recorded at least ten times. The genes are TRBV12-3 or TRBV12-4 and TRBJ2-7; D possibly corresponds to TRBD2 (5 bases). Deletions cut 5 bases from V and 3 bases from J, with 14 bases between. The CDR3 runs 14 residues. The CDR3 is CASSIHGEDYEQYF. CDR3 coding DNA: TGTGCCAGCAGTATACACGGGGAAGACTACGAGCAGTACTTC.

This chain connects TRBV11-2 to TRBJ1-4; D is unresolved. The CDR3 spans 16 residues. Germline V gene data show CDR1 as SGHAT and CDR2 as FQNNGV. V lost 1 base and J lost 4, with 13 bases in between. The CDR3 sequence: CASSLAAVRDNEKLFF. The CDR3 DNA follows: TGTGCCAGCAGCTTAGCCGCGGTGAGGGATAATGAAAAACTGTTTTTT.

This clonotype came up many times. The CDR3 DNA reads TGTGCCAGCAGGGGGACAGCAACTAATGAAAAACTGTTTTTT. This sequence encodes CASRGTATNEKLFF. The rearrangement joins TRBV27 to TRBJ1-4, with 7 bases fitting TRBD1. Unmatched junction bases numbered 1, after V lost 6 bases and J lost 0 bases. CDR1 and CDR2 from the germline V gene are MNHEY and SMNVEV (reference sequence). CDR3 length: 14 residues.

The chain recombines TRBV19 with TRBJ1-1; no firm D call. Trimming left V 6 bases short and J 4 bases short, with 24 bases between. Looked up from germline, CDR1 is LNHDA and CDR2 is SQIVND (reference sequence). The CDR3 loop spans 17 amino acids. The CDR3 sequence is CASRARVEGKPRTEAFF. DNA for the CDR3: TGTGCCAGTAGGGCCCGGGTAGAAGGTAAGCCTCGCACTGAAGCTTTCTTT.

This clonotype occurred many times. V and J are TRBV12-3 or TRBV12-4 and TRBJ1-3; 8 bases match TRBD1. CDR3 length: 15 amino acids. V lost 2 bases to trimming and J lost 7 bases; unmatched junction nucleotides: 7. The CDR3 region has the DNA TGTGCCAGCAGTTTATCGGGACAGGTTGTTAACACCATATATTTT. Protein: CASSLSGQVVNTIYF.

The rearrangement joins TRBV7-3 to TRBJ2-1; D is unresolved. Trimming took 4 bases from V and 0 from J, leaving 10 bases between them. Germline CDR1 SGHTA, CDR2 FQGTGA. This CDR3 has 15 amino acids. The CDR3 nucleotides are TGTGCCAGCAGCTCCCGGGTCTCCTCCTACAATGAGCAGTTCTTC. It codes for CASSSRVSSYNEQFF.

This clonotype was counted ten times or more. This rearrangement joins TRBV11-1 to TRBJ2-5; 10 bases line up with TRBD1. Germline CDR1 reads SGHAT; CDR2 reads FQDESV (reference sequence). The V and J ends lost 5 bases and 4 bases, in that order; junction bases with no gene match: 10. The length of the CDR3 is 16 residues. The DNA of the CDR3 is TGTGCCAGCAGCCCTCGGATGGGACAGGGGTTAGAGACCCAGTACTTC. Translation gives CASSPRMGQGLETQYF.